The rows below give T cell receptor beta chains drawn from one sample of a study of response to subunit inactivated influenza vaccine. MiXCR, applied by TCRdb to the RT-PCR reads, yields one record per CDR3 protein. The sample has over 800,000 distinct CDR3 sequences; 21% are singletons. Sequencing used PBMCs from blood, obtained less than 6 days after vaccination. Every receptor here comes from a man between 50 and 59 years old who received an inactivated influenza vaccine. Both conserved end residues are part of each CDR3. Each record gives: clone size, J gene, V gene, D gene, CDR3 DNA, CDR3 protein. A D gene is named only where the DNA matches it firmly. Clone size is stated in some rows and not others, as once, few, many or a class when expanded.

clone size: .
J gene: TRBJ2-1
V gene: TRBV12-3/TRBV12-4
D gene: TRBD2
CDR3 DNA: TGTGCCAGCAGTTTAGAACCGGGGGGTTACAATGAGCAGTTCTTC
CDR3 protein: CASSLEPGGYNEQFF

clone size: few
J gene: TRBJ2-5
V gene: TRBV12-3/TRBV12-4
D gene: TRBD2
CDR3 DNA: TGTGCCAGCAGAGGGACTAGCGGGGGTCAGTACTTC
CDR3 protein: CASRGTSGGQYF

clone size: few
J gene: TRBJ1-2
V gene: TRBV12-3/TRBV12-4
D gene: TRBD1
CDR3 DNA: TGTGCCAGCAGTTTCCCCCCTGGACAGGGGCCCTATGGCTACACCTTC
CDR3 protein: CASSFPPGQGPYGYTF

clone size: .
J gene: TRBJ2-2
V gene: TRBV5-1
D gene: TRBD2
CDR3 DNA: TGCGCCAGCAGCTTGGTTCTAGCGGGGCTTAACACCGGGGAGCTGTTTTTT
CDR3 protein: CASSLVLAGLNTGELFF

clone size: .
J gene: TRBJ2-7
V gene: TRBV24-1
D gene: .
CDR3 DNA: TGTGCCACCAGTGCGACCCACGACTCCTACGAGCAGTACTTC
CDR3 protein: CATSATHDSYEQYF

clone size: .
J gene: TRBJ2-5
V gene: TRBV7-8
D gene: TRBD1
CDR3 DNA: TGTGCCAGCAGCCCGCTAACAGGGGGCAATTTGGAGACCCAGTACTTC
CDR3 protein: CASSPLTGGNLETQYF

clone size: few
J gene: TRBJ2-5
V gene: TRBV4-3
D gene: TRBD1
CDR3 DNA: TGCGCCAGCAGCCAAGATCGGGGACAGGCGGCGACCCAGTACTTC
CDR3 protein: CASSQDRGQAATQYF

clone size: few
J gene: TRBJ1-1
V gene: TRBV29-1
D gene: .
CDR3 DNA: TGCAGCGTTGAAGACTGGATGGACACTGAAGCTTTCTTT
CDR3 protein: CSVEDWMDTEAFF

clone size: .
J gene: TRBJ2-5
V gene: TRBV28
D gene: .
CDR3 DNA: TGTGCCAGCAGTCCCCCGTGGAGGGGGGTCCAAGAGACCCAGTACTTC
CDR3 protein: CASSPPWRGVQETQYF

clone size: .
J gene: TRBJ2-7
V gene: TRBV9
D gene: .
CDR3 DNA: TGTGCCAGCAGCGCCTACGGGACCTACGAGCAGTACTTC
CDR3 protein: CASSAYGTYEQYF

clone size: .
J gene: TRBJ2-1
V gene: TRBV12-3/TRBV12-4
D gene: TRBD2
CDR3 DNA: TGTGCCAGCAGCCTCGCCCCCCGCGCGGGGGGAAGTGTTCGGTTCTTC
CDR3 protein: CASSLAPRAGGSVRFF

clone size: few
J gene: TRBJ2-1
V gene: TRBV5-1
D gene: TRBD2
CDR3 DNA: TGCGCCAGCAGCGGAGCTCATGCGGGGGATGAGCAGTTCTTC
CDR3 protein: CASSGAHAGDEQFF

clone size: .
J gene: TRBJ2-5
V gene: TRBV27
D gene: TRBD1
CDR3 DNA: TGTGCCAGCAGCCTGACAGGGGGCCTACGGGAGACCCAGTACTTC
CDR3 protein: CASSLTGGLRETQYF

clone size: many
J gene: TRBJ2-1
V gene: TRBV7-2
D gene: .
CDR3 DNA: TGTGCCAGCAGCAGTCTGGCGGAGCGCAACAATGAGCAGTTCTTC
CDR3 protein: CASSSLAERNNEQFF

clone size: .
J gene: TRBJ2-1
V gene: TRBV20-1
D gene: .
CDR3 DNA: TGCAGTGCTAGAGATCCAGAGGGCTCCTACAATGAGCAGTTCTTC
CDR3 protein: CSARDPEGSYNEQFF

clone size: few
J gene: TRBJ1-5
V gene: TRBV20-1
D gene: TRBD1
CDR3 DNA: TGCAGTGCTGGGACAGCTAATCAGCCCCAGCATTTT
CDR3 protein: CSAGTANQPQHF

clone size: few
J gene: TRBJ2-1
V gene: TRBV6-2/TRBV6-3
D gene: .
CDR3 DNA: TGTGCCAGCACGGCAGCGGCATCCTACAATGAGCAGTTCTTC
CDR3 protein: CASTAAASYNEQFF

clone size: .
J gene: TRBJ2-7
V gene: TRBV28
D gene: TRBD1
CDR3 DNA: TGTGCCAGCAGTTTCGACAGGGAACAGTACTTC
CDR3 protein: CASSFDREQYF

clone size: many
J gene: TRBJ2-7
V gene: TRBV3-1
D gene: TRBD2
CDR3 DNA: TGTGCCAGCAGCTATTACGGACTAGCGGGAGTTGAGGAGCAGTACTTC
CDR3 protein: CASSYYGLAGVEEQYF

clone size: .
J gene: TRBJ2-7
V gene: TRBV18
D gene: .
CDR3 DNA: TGTGCCAGCTCACCCGAAGGCAGGGCCGCCTACGAGCAGTACTTC
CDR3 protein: CASSPEGRAAYEQYF

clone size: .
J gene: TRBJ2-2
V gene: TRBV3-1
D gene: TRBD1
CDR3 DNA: TGTGCCAGCAGCCAACGCCGGGACAGGGCCGGGGAGCTGTTTTTT
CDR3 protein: CASSQRRDRAGELFF

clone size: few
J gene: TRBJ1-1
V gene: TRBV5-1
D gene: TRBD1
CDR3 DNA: TGCGCCAGCAGCGTGGGACAGTGGCTGACTGAAGCTTTCTTT
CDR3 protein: CASSVGQWLTEAFF

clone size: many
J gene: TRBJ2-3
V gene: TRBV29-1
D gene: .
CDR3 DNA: TGCAGCGTTGGATTGGGGACCCCGCCGGATACGCAGTATTTT
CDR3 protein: CSVGLGTPPDTQYF

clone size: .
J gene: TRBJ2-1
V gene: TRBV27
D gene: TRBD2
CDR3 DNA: TGTGCCAGCAGTCCGGGACTAGCCCTCAATGAGCAGTTCTTC
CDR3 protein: CASSPGLALNEQFF

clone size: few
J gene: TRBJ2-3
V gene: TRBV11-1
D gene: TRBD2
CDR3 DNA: TGTGCCAGCAGCTCAGGACTAGCGGGAGTTATTCGGGGTACAGATACGCAGTATTTT
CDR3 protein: CASSSGLAGVIRGTDTQYF

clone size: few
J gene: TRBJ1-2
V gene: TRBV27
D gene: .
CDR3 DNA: TGTGCCAGCAGTTCCCCTAACAGAGCTTATGGCTACACCTTC
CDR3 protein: CASSSPNRAYGYTF

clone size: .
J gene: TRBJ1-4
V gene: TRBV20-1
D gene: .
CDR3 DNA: TGCAGTGCTAGTTACAGAAATAATGAAAAACTGTTTTTT
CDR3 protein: CSASYRNNEKLFF

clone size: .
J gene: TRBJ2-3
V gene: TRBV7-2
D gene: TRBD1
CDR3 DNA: TGTGCCAGCAGCCGGGACAGAAGCACAGATACGCAGTATTTT
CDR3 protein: CASSRDRSTDTQYF

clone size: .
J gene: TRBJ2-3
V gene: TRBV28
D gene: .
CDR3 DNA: TGTGCCAGCAGACTTCGGGGGACAGATACGCAGTATTTT
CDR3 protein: CASRLRGTDTQYF

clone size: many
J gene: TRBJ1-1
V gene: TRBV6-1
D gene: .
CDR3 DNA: TGTGCCAGCAGTCTGGACGATCTAAACACTGAAGCTTTCTTT
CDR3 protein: CASSLDDLNTEAFF

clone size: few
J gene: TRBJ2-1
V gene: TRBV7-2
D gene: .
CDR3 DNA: TGTGCCAGCACCCAAAAAAGCGGTGGGATTGGCAATGAGCAGTTCTTC
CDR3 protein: CASTQKSGGIGNEQFF

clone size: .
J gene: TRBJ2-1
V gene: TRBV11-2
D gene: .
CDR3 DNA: TGTGCCAGCAGCTTACTATGGAGTGGGGGTTTCTACAATGAGCAGTTCTTC
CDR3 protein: CASSLLWSGGFYNEQFF

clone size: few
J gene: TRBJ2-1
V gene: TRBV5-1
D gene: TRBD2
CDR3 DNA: TGCGCCAGCAGCTTGGGGACTAGCGGGAGGTTACGGTTCTTC
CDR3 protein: CASSLGTSGRLRFF

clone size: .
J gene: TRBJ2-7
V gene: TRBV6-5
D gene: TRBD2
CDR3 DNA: TGTGCCAGCAGTTACTCGGTAGCGGGAGTCTACGAGCAGTACTTC
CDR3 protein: CASSYSVAGVYEQYF

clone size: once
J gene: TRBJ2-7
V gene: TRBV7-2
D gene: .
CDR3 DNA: TGTGCCAGCAGCTTAGCCAGGGATTATGGCTACGAGCAGTACTTC
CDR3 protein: CASSLARDYGYEQYF

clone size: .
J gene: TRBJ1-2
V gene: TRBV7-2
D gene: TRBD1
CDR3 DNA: TGTGCCAGCAGCAGTGACAGGGCCCTAAGTGGCTACACCTTC
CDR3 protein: CASSSDRALSGYTF

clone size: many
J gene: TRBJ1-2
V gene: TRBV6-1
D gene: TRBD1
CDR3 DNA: TGTGCCAGCAGTACAGGACAGGTCCGGGGCGGCTACACCTTC
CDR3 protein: CASSTGQVRGGYTF